A single sample is the source of the 6 T cell receptor beta chains below, sequenced in a study of blood T cell repertoires in COVID-19. Libraries were prepared by immunoSEQ multiplex PCR; TCRdb keeps only in-frame clonotypes and omits some of them. The table shows a few hundred thousand clones, with around 87% occurring only once. The sample was peripheral blood. These receptors all stem from a woman aged 30 to 39 with COVID-19, enrolled during active disease.

The genes are TRBV6-6 and TRBJ2-5, with D maybe TRBD1 (5 bases). Trimming removed 5 bases from V and 2 bases from J, with 15 bases in between. The CDR3 is made up of 15 amino acids. Germline loops: CDR1 MNHNY, CDR2 SVGAGI (reference sequence). Written as DNA, the CDR3 is TGTGCCAGCAGTGACCAGGGTTTTAATCAAGAGACCCAGTACTTC. This gives the protein CASSDQGFNQETQYF.

This clone has more than one count but fewer than ten. The chain carries TRBV28 and TRBJ1-1, with D unclear. The V end lost 2 bases, the J end lost 4 bases, and 14 bases lay between the germline ends. The germline CDR1 and CDR2 sequences are MDHEN and SYDVKM. The CDR3 length is 15 residues. Here the CDR3 DNA reads TGTGCCAGCAGTTTAACTGGGCCCGGTATCACTGAAGCTTTCTTT. Its protein product is CASSLTGPGITEAFF.

This clone came up once. The chain is built from TRBV5-4 and TRBJ2-7; 9 bases line up with TRBD1. CDR3 length: 14 amino acids. The ends lost 0 bases at V and 5 bases at J; junction bases unmatched: 3. Germline lookup yields CDR1 SGHNT and CDR2 YYREEE (reference sequence). CDR3 loop: CASSLEGQGNEQYF. CDR3 nucleotide sequence: TGTGCCAGCAGCTTGGAGGGACAGGGAAACGAGCAGTACTTC.

The chain joins TRBV28 to TRBJ2-1; 10 bases are shared with TRBD2. Trimming cost V 4 bases and J 8 bases; bases outside gene matches: 14. CDR1 MDHEN and CDR2 SYDVKM come from the germline V gene. This CDR3 comprises 17 residues. The CDR3 spells CASSSVGLAPLGDEQFF. CDR3 bases: TGTGCCAGCAGTTCCGTGGGACTAGCGCCCCTAGGGGATGAGCAGTTCTTC.

The table lists this clone with a count of one. The chain is built from TRBV11-2 and TRBJ1-5; 9 nucleotides line up with TRBD1. Trimming cost V 5 bases and J 9 bases; bases outside gene matches: 17. The CDR3 totals 17 residues. CDR1 and CDR2 from the germline V gene are SGHAT and FQNNGV. CDR3 nucleotide sequence: TGTGCCAGCAGCCCCACACCGGGACAGGGACCCCTTGGGCCCCAGCATTTT. Translation gives CASSPTPGQGPLGPQHF.

The rearrangement joins TRBV12-3 or TRBV12-4 to TRBJ2-2; D is undetermined. This CDR3 is 13 amino acids long. Trimming pared 3 bases from V and 6 bases from J, leaving 8 bases between. CDR3 region: CASSFLLAGELFF. The CDR3 DNA sequence: TGTGCCAGCAGTTTCCTACTCGCCGGGGAGCTGTTTTTT.